This T cell receptor (beta chain) was retrieved from a study of shared clonotypes between healthy human individuals. Findings of the study overall: Memory subsets had estimated richness that was generally smaller than that of naive subsets.

Using immunoSEQ multiplex PCR, the repertoire was profiled, and TCRdb retains in-frame clones only, with some absent. The table lists over 1.4 million clones, roughly 95% of them singletons. Germline CDR1 reads ENHRY; CDR2 reads SYGVKD. The length of the CDR3 is 17 residues. With 0 bases clipped from V and 1 base from J, the junction kept 4 bases outside the gene matches. Comments on this clone: Its antigen is currently unknown.

The clonotype comes from a man between 25 and 39 years old in good health. Sequencing was performed on naive CD4+ T cells sorted from blood. Regarding subset: CD45RA+ positively selected. V usage is TRBV10-3 and J usage is TRBJ2-1; TRBD1 aligns across 9 bases. The CDR3, as DNA: TGTGCCATCAGTGAGTCTGGGACAGGGAGGTCCTACAATGAGCAGTTCTTC. It encodes CAISESGTGRSYNEQFF.